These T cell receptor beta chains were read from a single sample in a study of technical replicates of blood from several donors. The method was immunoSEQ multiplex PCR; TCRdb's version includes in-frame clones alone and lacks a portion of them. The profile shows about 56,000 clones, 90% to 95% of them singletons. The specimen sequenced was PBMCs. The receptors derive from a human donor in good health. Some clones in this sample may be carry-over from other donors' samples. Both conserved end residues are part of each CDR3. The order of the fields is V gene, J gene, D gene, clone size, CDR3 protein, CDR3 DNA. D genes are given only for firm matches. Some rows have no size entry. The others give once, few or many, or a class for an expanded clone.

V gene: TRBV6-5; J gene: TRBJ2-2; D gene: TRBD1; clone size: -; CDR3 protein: CASSYVSGQGTGELFF; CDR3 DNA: TGTGCCAGCAGTTACGTTTCAGGACAGGGGACCGGGGAGCTGTTTTTT
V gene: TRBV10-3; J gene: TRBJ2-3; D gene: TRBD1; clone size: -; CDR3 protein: CATAGGNGADTQYF; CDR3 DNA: TGTGCCACCGCAGGGGGCAACGGCGCAGATACGCAGTATTTT
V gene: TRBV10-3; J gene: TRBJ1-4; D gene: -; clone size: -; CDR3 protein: CAIRRGPTNEKLFF; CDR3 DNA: TGTGCCATCAGGCGGGGGCCAACTAATGAAAAACTGTTTTTT
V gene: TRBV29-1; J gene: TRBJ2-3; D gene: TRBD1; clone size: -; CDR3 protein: CSVTGGIGDTQYF; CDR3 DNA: TGCAGCGTAACAGGGGGCATAGGGGATACGCAGTATTTT
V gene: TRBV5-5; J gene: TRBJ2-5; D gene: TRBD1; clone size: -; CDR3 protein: CASSFRQGETQYF; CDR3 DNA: TGTGCCAGCAGTTTTCGACAGGGGGAGACCCAGTACTTC
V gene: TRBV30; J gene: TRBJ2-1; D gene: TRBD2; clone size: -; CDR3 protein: CAWSSAGGYNEQFF; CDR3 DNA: TGTGCCTGGAGTTCAGCGGGAGGATATAATGAGCAGTTCTTC
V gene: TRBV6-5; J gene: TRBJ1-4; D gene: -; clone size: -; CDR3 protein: CASRPQGTNEKLFF; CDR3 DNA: TGTGCCAGCAGACCCCAGGGGACTAATGAAAAACTGTTTTTT
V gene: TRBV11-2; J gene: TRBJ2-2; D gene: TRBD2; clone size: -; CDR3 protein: CASSLAGGTGELFF; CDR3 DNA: TGTGCCAGCAGCTTAGCGGGAGGGACCGGGGAGCTGTTTTTT
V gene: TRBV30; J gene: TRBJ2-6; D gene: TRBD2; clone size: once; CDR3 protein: CAWSVQMGGIGANVLTF; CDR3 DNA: TGTGCCTGGAGTGTTCAAATGGGGGGGATTGGGGCCAACGTCCTGACTTTC
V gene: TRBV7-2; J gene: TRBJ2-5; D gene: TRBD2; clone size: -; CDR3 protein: CASSFELAGVQETQYF; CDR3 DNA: TGTGCCAGCAGCTTTGAACTAGCGGGAGTACAAGAGACCCAGTACTTC
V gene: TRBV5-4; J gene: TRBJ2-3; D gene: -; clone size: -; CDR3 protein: CASSLNRQTTQYF; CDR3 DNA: TGTGCCAGCAGCTTGAATAGACAGACTACGCAGTATTTT
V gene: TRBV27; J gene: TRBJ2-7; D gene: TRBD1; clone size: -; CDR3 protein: CASSRTGASYEQYF; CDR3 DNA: TGTGCCAGCAGCCGGACAGGCGCCTCCTACGAGCAGTACTTC
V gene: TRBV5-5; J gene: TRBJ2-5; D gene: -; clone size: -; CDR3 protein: CASLQGSQETQYF; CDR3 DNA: TGTGCCAGCTTACAGGGCTCCCAAGAGACCCAGTACTTC
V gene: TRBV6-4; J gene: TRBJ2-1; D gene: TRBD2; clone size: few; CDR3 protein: CASSDSPSGGVGEQFF; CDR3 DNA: TGTGCCAGCAGTGACTCCCCTAGCGGGGGGGTAGGGGAGCAGTTCTTC
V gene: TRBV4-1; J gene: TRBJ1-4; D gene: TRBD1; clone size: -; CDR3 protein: CASSQRPGQGDEKLFF; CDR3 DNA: TGCGCCAGCAGCCAGCGGCCGGGACAGGGCGATGAAAAACTGTTTTTT
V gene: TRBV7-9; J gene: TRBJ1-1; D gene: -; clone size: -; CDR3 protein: CASSLGVSMNTEAFF; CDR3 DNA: TGTGCCAGCAGCTTAGGAGTATCCATGAACACTGAAGCTTTCTTT
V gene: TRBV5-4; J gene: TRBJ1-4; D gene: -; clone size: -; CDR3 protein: CASSLGSGGSGEKLFF; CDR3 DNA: TGTGCCAGCAGCTTGGGGTCTGGGGGCAGTGGTGAAAAACTGTTTTTT
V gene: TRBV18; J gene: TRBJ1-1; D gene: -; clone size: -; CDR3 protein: CASSPHKLNLNTEAFF; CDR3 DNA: TGTGCCAGCTCACCGCATAAACTAAATCTGAACACTGAAGCTTTCTTT
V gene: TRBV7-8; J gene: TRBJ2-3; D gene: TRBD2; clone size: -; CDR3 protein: CASSLQLAVPDTQYF; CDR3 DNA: TGTGCCAGCAGCTTACAACTAGCGGTCCCAGATACGCAGTATTTT
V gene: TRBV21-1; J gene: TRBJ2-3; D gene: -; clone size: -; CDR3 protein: CASSTRTSGIWGDTQYF; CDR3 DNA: TGTGCCAGCAGCACTCGGACTAGCGGGATCTGGGGAGATACGCAGTATTTT
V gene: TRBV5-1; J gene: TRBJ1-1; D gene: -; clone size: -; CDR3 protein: CASSLAGGSGTEAFF; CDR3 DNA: TGCGCCAGCAGCCTGGCGGGGGGCTCCGGGACTGAAGCTTTCTTT
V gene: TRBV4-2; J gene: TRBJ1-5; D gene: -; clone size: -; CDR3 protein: CASSHPGLNQPQHF; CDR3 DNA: TGTGCCAGCAGCCACCCAGGGCTCAATCAGCCCCAGCATTTT
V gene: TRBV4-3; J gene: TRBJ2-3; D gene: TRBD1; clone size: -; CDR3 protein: CASSPSPGGASTDTQYF; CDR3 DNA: TGCGCCAGCAGCCCGAGCCCAGGGGGAGCTAGCACAGATACGCAGTATTTT
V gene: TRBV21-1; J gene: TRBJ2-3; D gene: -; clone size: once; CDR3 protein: CASSKCSGRRADTQYF; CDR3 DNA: TGTGCCAGCAGCAAATGCTCCGGCCGGAGGGCAGATACGCAGTATTTT
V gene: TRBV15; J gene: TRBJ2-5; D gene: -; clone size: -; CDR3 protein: CATSRDFGETQYF; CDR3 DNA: TGTGCCACCAGCAGAGATTTCGGAGAGACCCAGTACTTC
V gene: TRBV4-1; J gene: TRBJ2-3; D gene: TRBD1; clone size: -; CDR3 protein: CASSLTPQGRVLGLSTDTQYF; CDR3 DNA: TGCGCCAGCAGCCTAACACCACAGGGGCGAGTATTAGGTCTCTCCACAGATACGCAGTATTTT
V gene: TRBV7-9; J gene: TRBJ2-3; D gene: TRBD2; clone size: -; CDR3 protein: CASSPRVGGGPDTQYF; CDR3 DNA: TGTGCCAGCAGCCCACGTGTGGGCGGGGGGCCAGATACGCAGTATTTT
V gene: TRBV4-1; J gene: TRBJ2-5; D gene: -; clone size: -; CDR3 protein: CASSQLAYEETQYF; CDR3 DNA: TGCGCCAGCAGCCAACTAGCGTATGAGGAGACCCAGTACTTC